A single sample is the source of the 9 T cell receptor beta chains below, sequenced in a study of blood T cell repertoires in COVID-19. Profiled with immunoSEQ multiplex PCR; TCRdb holds only in-frame clones, not every one. This table holds about 120,000 clones, about nine tenths found once. Material for sequencing was peripheral blood. The receptors stem from a man aged 40-50 years with acute or convalescent COVID-19.

This chain connects TRBV5-5 to TRBJ2-7, with TRBD2 matching 14 bases. From germline, CDR1 is SGHKS and CDR2 YYEKEE (reference sequence). The CDR3 spans 14 residues. V shed 3 bases, J shed 6 bases, and the junction held 2 bases outside the gene matches. The CDR3 here is CASSSGLAGGEQYF. CDR3 DNA sequence: TGTGCCAGCAGCTCCGGACTAGCGGGAGGCGAGCAGTACTTC.

The chain recombines TRBV14 with TRBJ2-7; tentatively, D is TRBD1 (6 bases). CDR1 and CDR2 (germline): SGHDN, FVKESK. V shed 1 base and J shed 3 bases, with 13 bases lying between them. This CDR3 contains 15 residues. CDR3 coding DNA: TGTGCCAGCAGCCAAGGGGCAGGACAGATCTACGAGCAGTACTTC. Its translation: CASSQGAGQIYEQYF.

The gene calls are TRBV18 and TRBJ1-4; perhaps TRBD1 as D (5 bases). CDR1 is KGHSH and CDR2 is LQKENI in the germline V gene. This CDR3 contains 14 residues. The germline V and J ends were trimmed by 5 bases and 6 bases, with 13 bases remaining between them. The CDR3 sequence: CASSTRKGHEKLFF. CDR3 coding DNA: TGTGCCAGCTCAACACGAAAGGGGCATGAAAAACTGTTTTTT.

This clone has just a few counts. The V gene is TRBV21-1, the J gene TRBJ1-5; the D call TRBD1 from the table was never checked on the DNA. TRBV21-1 is assigned pseudogene status. CDR3 length: 16 residues. In DNA, the CDR3 is TGTGCCAGCAGCCAAATTACAGGGGGCACGGGTCAGCCCCAGCATTTT. The encoded protein is CASSQITGGTGQPQHF.

V is TRBV6-5 and J is TRBJ1-2; possibly TRBD1 for D (6 bases). The V end lost 6 bases, the J end lost 5 bases, and 19 bases lay between the germline ends. The CDR3 has 15 amino acids. Germline V gene lookup returns CDR1 MNHEY and CDR2 SVGAGI. The CDR3 coding sequence is TGTGCCAGCAGCTTTGGACAGCCCAGGACGTATGGCTACACCTTC. It specifies CASSFGQPRTYGYTF.

This chain connects TRBV6-1 to TRBJ2-7; TRBD1 might be the D (5 bases). Per germline, CDR1 MNHNS and CDR2 SASEGT. CDR3 length: 13 amino acids. V dropped 2 bases and J dropped 6 bases, with 11 bases sitting between them. The CDR3 DNA sequence: TGTGCCAGCAGTGAACCAGGGATGGGCGAGCAGTACTTC. Its translation is CASSEPGMGEQYF.

The chain joins TRBV30 to TRBJ1-2; no definite D call. This CDR3 is 13 amino acids long. Trimming stripped 8 bases from V and 4 bases from J, with 17 bases between. Germline V gene data show CDR1 as GTSNPN and CDR2 as SVGIG (reference sequence). CDR3 nucleotide sequence: TGTGCCGGAGGGCGGGGTGGGAGCTATGGCTACACCTTC. This translates into CAGGRGGSYGYTF.

This chain uses TRBV6-5 with TRBJ1-5; 7 bases fit TRBD1. CDR3 length: 15 amino acids. The V gene's germline CDR1 is MNHEY and CDR2 SVGAGI. V was pared by 6 bases and J by 7 bases, with 12 bases of the junction left unmatched. The CDR3 region is CASSVRQGDLQPQHF. CDR3 in DNA: TGTGCCAGCAGCGTCCGACAGGGAGATTTACAGCCCCAGCATTTT.

The J gene is TRBJ2-1, the V gene TRBV18, with 9 bases identical to TRBD2. CDR3 length: 16 amino acids. The V segment lost 0 bases and the J segment 4 bases; nucleotides outside the gene matches: 4. Per the germline V gene, CDR1 is KGHSH and CDR2 is LQKENI. CDR3 coding DNA: TGTGCCAGCTCACCACCCCCTAGCGGGGTATACAATGAGCAGTTCTTC. It is translated as CASSPPPSGVYNEQFF.